The 3 T cell receptor beta chains given below trace back to one sample, sequenced in a study of blood T cell repertoires in COVID-19. Libraries were prepared by immunoSEQ multiplex PCR; TCRdb keeps only in-frame clonotypes and omits some of them. This sample has around 170,000 clones, with about 90% found just once. The sequenced material came from PBMCs or T cells enriched from blood (not recorded which). The receptors were sampled from a woman in her 50s who had recovered from COVID-19.

The chain has TRBV21-1 and TRBJ1-2. TRBV21-1 has pseudogene status. This CDR3 spans 13 amino acids. The CDR3 sequence is CASSTHSLYGYTF. In DNA, the CDR3 is TGTGCCAGCAGCACTCACTCTCTGTATGGCTACACCTTC.

V and J are TRBV7-9 and TRBJ1-1; D not resolved. This CDR3 has 14 amino acids. Germline loops: CDR1 SEHNR, CDR2 FQNEAQ (reference sequence). V was shortened by 5 bases and J by 7 bases, with 17 bases between the two germline ends. The CDR3 DNA reads TGTGCCAGCAGCAGCACAACGCGCGGAGGTGAAGCTTTCTTT. It yields the protein CASSSTTRGGEAFF.

The chain combines TRBV23-1 with TRBJ1-5, with a tentative D call TRBD1 (5 bases). TRBV23-1 is an ORF, with its function uncertain. This CDR3 is built from 17 residues. V was shortened by 1 base and J by 0 bases, with 13 bases between the two germline ends. Written as DNA, the CDR3 is TGCGCCAGCAGTCAATGGGACTACACTGATAGCAATCAGCCCCAGCATTTT. Residues: CASSQWDYTDSNQPQHF.